The present TCR beta chain was sequenced within a study of cytomegalovirus exposure and HLA in healthy donors. The study, taken as a whole, reports: Other equally common chains were less clonally expanded than HLA-associated TCR beta chains, a later analysis showed. Segments of the TCR beta V type were, in most cases, productive about 87% or about 30% of the time in an earlier analysis. It emerged from a later analysis that several of the most significant clusters appeared to be linked to common viral pathogens. Researchers counted 180 or so TCR beta chains as cytomegalovirus-associated.

Researchers ran the PCR with 60 Vbeta and 13 Jbeta primers. Sequencing was performed with immunoSEQ multiplex PCR; in TCRdb, only in-frame clones are kept and a portion is missing. The sample includes nearly 110,000 clones, 77% of them seen just once. This clone appeared a single time. Its antigen is not identified. This TCR came from a male donor in good health and CMV-seronegative. The sample taken for sequencing was PBMCs.

CDR3 sequence reads: CASSFSENTEAFF. For the CDR3, the DNA is TGTGCCAGCAGCTTCAGTGAGAACACTGAAGCTTTCTTT. The chain combines TRBV7-2 with TRBJ1-1; D gene ambiguous. CDR1 SGHTA and CDR2 FQGNSA come from the germline V gene. V lost 3 bases to trimming and J lost 1 base, with 6 bases between them. The CDR3 loop spans 13 amino acids.